The TCR beta chain under discussion was sequenced for a study of post-analysis software for immune sequencing data. The study, taken as a whole, reports: Patients used roughly five TRBV segments, including TRBV5-6, TRBV5-1 and TRBV20-1, more often than controls.

Researchers reported that TCR beta cDNA libraries carried unique molecular identifiers. A population of about 0.9 to 10 million T cells gave rise to 450,000 to 500,000 cDNA molecules. Each CDR3 protein is one row after TCRdb ran MiXCR on the PCR reads. The repertoire holds roughly 620,000 distinct CDR3 sequences, with roughly two fifths as singletons. Germline V gene data show CDR1 as SGHTA and CDR2 as FQGNSA. After removal of 5 bases from V and 3 bases from J, the junction contained 1 base not matched to a gene. The length of the CDR3 is 13 residues. This clonotype was recorded only once. Its antigen is undetermined.

Sequences were obtained from blood. This chain uses TRBV7-2 with TRBJ2-5, with TRBD2 matching 9 bases. The source of this sequence is a girl aged 10-17 years with multiple sclerosis. The CDR3 region is CASSRTSEETQYF. CDR3 DNA: TGTGCCAGCAGCAGGACTAGCGAAGAGACCCAGTACTTC.